This T cell receptor (beta chain) was identified during a study of CD8 T cells in ankylosing spondylitis listed by TCRdb under 2017. Regarding the complete study: The study profiled T cell receptor beta repertoires in healthy donors and ankylosing spondylitis patients to find disease-linked TCR variants. In total, the full study cohort was made up of 100 to 140 healthy donors and more than 20 ankylosing spondylitis patients. Peripheral blood was sampled, and synovial fluid was additionally collected from ankylosing spondylitis patients.

Sequencing used an Illumina HiSeq 2500. Quantitative 5'-RACE with molecular barcodes was used to prepare TCR beta libraries. In the authors' own workflow: A new computational method, built on a probabilistic model of VDJ rearrangement, was used to identify disease-linked TCR variants. TCRdb passed the public sequencing reads through fastp at Q25 and MiXCR, retaining productive beta sequences. Each record represents a unique CDR3 protein, reported with the most common genes and DNA among its rows. TCRdb, not the authors, supplied the V and J calls. The sample table shows roughly 700,000 distinct CDR3 sequences, and around 20% are seen once. Together, the top ten hold about 20% of the sample. General conclusions and limits of the study: The disease-linked clones had a CD8+ phenotype and were found at relatively low frequencies in peripheral blood. The disease-linked clones were reported to be significantly enriched in matched synovial fluid samples from ankylosing spondylitis patients. A TCR beta motif of seven or eight highly homologous amino acid variants appeared characteristic of blood from ankylosing spondylitis patients. Some motif variants were previously reported in synovial fluid and blood of reactive arthritis patients, suggesting common disease-initiation mechanisms.

For CDR1 and CDR2, the germline V gene (reference sequence) lists SEHNR and FQNEAQ. There are 13 amino acids in the CDR3, from cysteine to phenylalanine inclusive. Solely the CDR3 DNA is kept, with 39 bases framed from the first base. V is cut by 3 bases and J by 6 bases, and the space between the germline ends is 12 bases. In regard to this clonotype: Its antigen target is currently unknown. No base quality values were provided; no much bigger clone lies one nucleotide off.

The sample comprised blood, either unsorted or a sorted T cell fraction (not recorded which). The TCR was taken from a male donor with ankylosing spondylitis. Here the chain combines TRBV7-9 and TRBJ2-7; the D gene could be either TRBD1 or TRBD2, each agreeing at 5 bases. The sequenced DNA is TGTGCCAGCAGCTTCCCTGGGGGTGGCGAGCAGTACTTC. Its protein is CASSFPGGGEQYF.